Listed below are T cell receptor beta chains from one sample, sequenced in a study of blood T cells in healthy people across ages. TCRdb re-derived calls from the 5' RACE reads in MiXCR, one entry per CDR3 protein. The data hold around 2 million distinct CDR3 sequences, with around 40% observed a single time. The sequenced sample consisted of blood. The receptors were sampled from a human donor in good health. Both conserved end residues are part of each CDR3. D genes are given only for firm matches. Only some rows state a clone size, as once, few, many or a class for expanded clones.

j_gene: TRBJ1-1; d_gene: -; v_gene: TRBV20-1; abundance: -; CDR3aa: CSASRQGRATEAFF; CDR3nt: TGCAGTGCTAGCCGGCAGGGACGGGCCACTGAAGCTTTCTTT
j_gene: TRBJ2-7; d_gene: TRBD1; v_gene: TRBV11-2; abundance: -; CDR3aa: CASSLVGGGQGTYEQYF; CDR3nt: TGTGCCAGCAGCTTAGTGGGGGGGGGACAGGGGACCTACGAGCAGTACTTC
j_gene: TRBJ1-1; d_gene: TRBD1; v_gene: TRBV29-1; abundance: -; CDR3aa: CSAKGTGGSTEAFF; CDR3nt: TGCAGCGCCAAAGGGACAGGGGGTAGCACTGAAGCTTTCTTT
j_gene: TRBJ1-1; d_gene: -; v_gene: TRBV20-1; abundance: -; CDR3aa: CSARTTGYTEAFF; CDR3nt: TGCAGTGCTAGAACCACAGGGTACACTGAAGCTTTCTTT
j_gene: TRBJ2-7; d_gene: TRBD2; v_gene: TRBV5-1; abundance: -; CDR3aa: CASSLGTSEYEQYF; CDR3nt: TGCGCCAGCAGCTTGGGGACTAGCGAGTACGAGCAGTACTTC
j_gene: TRBJ1-1; d_gene: -; v_gene: TRBV29-1; abundance: -; CDR3aa: CSAEGVATEAFF; CDR3nt: TGCAGCGCCGAAGGGGTAGCCACTGAAGCTTTCTTT
j_gene: TRBJ2-1; d_gene: TRBD1; v_gene: TRBV29-1; abundance: -; CDR3aa: CSAPQGARNYNEQFF; CDR3nt: TGCAGCGCGCCACAGGGGGCTCGGAACTACAATGAGCAGTTCTTC
j_gene: TRBJ2-1; d_gene: TRBD2; v_gene: TRBV4-1; abundance: -; CDR3aa: CASSHTGGLGNEQFF; CDR3nt: TGCGCCAGCAGCCACACGGGGGGGCTGGGGAATGAGCAGTTCTTC
j_gene: TRBJ2-7; d_gene: -; v_gene: TRBV29-1; abundance: few; CDR3aa: CSGLVAYEQYF; CDR3nt: TGCAGCGGACTAGTCGCCTACGAGCAGTACTTC
j_gene: TRBJ1-2; d_gene: -; v_gene: TRBV29-1; abundance: many; CDR3aa: CSASDRRANYGYTF; CDR3nt: TGCAGCGCGTCGGACAGACGAGCTAACTATGGCTACACCTTC
j_gene: TRBJ1-1; d_gene: -; v_gene: TRBV7-8; abundance: -; CDR3aa: CASTRGGYTEAFF; CDR3nt: TGTGCCAGCACCCGAGGGGGGTACACTGAAGCTTTCTTT
j_gene: TRBJ2-5; d_gene: -; v_gene: TRBV30; abundance: -; CDR3aa: CAWSVRYQETQYF; CDR3nt: TGTGCCTGGAGTGTGCGCTACCAAGAGACCCAGTACTTC
j_gene: TRBJ2-1; d_gene: -; v_gene: TRBV7-8; abundance: -; CDR3aa: CASSLRGSGSSYNEQFF; CDR3nt: TGTGCCAGCAGCCTTAGGGGTTCTGGGAGCTCCTACAATGAGCAGTTCTTC
j_gene: TRBJ2-7; d_gene: -; v_gene: TRBV29-1; abundance: -; CDR3aa: CSVDWGRGDHEQYF; CDR3nt: TGCAGCGTTGATTGGGGCAGGGGCGACCACGAGCAGTACTTC
j_gene: TRBJ1-4; d_gene: TRBD1; v_gene: TRBV12-3/TRBV12-4; abundance: -; CDR3aa: CASSLWGTDEKLFF; CDR3nt: TGTGCCAGCAGTTTATGGGGGACAGATGAAAAACTGTTTTTT
j_gene: TRBJ2-1; d_gene: -; v_gene: TRBV7-2; abundance: -; CDR3aa: CASSSSRSYEQFF; CDR3nt: TGTGCCAGCAGTTCTAGCCGATCCTATGAGCAGTTCTTC
j_gene: TRBJ2-1; d_gene: TRBD2; v_gene: TRBV7-9; abundance: few; CDR3aa: CASNFYVTSGDDYNEQFF; CDR3nt: TGTGCCAGCAACTTCTATGTGACTAGCGGGGACGACTACAATGAGCAGTTCTTC
j_gene: TRBJ1-1; d_gene: -; v_gene: TRBV7-9; abundance: -; CDR3aa: CASSLFVTESEAFF; CDR3nt: TGTGCCAGCAGCTTATTTGTTACGGAATCTGAAGCTTTCTTT
j_gene: TRBJ1-6; d_gene: -; v_gene: TRBV3-1; abundance: few; CDR3aa: CASSQGWISPLHF; CDR3nt: TGTGCCAGCAGCCAGGGGTGGATTTCACCCCTCCACTTT
j_gene: TRBJ1-2; d_gene: -; v_gene: TRBV29-1; abundance: -; CDR3aa: CSVEPGGSGYTF; CDR3nt: TGCAGCGTTGAACCCGGGGGCTCTGGCTACACCTTC
j_gene: TRBJ2-5; d_gene: -; v_gene: TRBV20-1; abundance: -; CDR3aa: CSARDYSSRGNSQYF; CDR3nt: TGCAGTGCTAGAGATTACAGTTCCCGGGGGAACTCCCAGTACTTC
j_gene: TRBJ1-5; d_gene: TRBD1; v_gene: TRBV7-9; abundance: -; CDR3aa: CASSPIQGPDSPQHF; CDR3nt: TGTGCCAGCAGCCCAATACAGGGGCCGGACTCGCCCCAGCATTTT
j_gene: TRBJ2-6; d_gene: -; v_gene: TRBV10-3; abundance: -; CDR3aa: CAISESMGVRPGANVLTF; CDR3nt: TGTGCCATCAGTGAGTCGATGGGTGTAAGGCCCGGGGCCAACGTCCTGACTTTC